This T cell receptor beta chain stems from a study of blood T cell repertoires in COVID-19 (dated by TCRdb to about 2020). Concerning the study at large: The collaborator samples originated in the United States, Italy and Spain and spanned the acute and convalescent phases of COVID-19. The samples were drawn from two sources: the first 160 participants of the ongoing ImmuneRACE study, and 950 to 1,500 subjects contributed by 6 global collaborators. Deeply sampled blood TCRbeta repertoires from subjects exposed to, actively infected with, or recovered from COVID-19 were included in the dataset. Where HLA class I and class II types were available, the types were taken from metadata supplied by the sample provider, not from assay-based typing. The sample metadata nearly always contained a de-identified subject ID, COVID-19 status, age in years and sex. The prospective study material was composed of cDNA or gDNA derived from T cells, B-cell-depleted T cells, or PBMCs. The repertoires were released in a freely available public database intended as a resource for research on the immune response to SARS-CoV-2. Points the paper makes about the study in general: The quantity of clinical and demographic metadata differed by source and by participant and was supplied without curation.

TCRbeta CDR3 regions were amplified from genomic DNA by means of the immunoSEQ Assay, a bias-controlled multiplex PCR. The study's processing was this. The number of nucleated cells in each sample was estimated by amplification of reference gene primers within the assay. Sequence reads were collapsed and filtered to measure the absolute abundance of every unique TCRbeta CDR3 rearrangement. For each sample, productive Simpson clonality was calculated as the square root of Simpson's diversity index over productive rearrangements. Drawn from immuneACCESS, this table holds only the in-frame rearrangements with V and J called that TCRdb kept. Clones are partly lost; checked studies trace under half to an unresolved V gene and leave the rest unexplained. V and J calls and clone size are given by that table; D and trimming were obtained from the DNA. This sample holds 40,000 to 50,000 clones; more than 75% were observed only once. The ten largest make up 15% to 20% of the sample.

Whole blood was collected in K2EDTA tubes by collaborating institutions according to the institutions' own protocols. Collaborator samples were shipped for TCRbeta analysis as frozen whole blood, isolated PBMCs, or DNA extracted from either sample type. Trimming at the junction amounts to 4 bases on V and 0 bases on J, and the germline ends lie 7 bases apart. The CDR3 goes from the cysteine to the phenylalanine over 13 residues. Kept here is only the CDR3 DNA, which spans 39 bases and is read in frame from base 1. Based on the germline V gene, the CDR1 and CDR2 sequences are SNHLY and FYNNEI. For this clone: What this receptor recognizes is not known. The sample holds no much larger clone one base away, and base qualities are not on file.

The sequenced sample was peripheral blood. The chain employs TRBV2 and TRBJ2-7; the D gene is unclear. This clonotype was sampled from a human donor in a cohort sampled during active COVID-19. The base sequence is TGTGCCAGCAGTGTACCGAGCTCCTACGAGCAGTACTTC. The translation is CASSVPSSYEQYF.